This is a list of T cell receptor beta chains from one sample in a study of response to subunit inactivated influenza vaccine. MiXCR, run by TCRdb on the RT-PCR reads, gives a single entry per CDR3 protein. The top ten hold less than 9% of the sample, which has some 640,000 distinct CDR3 sequences, approximately 15% seen once. Sequenced here: PBMCs from blood, sampled 14 days before vaccination. These receptors all come from a man aged 45-65 years who received an inactivated influenza vaccine. Both conserved end residues are part of each CDR3. The order of the fields is clone size, D gene, V gene, J gene, CDR3 DNA, CDR3 protein. D genes are given only for firm matches. Clone size is not always given. Where it is, it says once, few, many or a class for expanded clones.

clone_size: NA
d_call: NA
v_call: TRBV12-3/TRBV12-4
j_call: TRBJ1-2
cdr3_nt: TGTGCCAGCAAAGTCGGGGGGGCGGAGGGCTACACCTTC
cdr3_aa: CASKVGGAEGYTF

clone_size: few
d_call: TRBD2
v_call: TRBV12-3/TRBV12-4
j_call: TRBJ2-5
cdr3_nt: TGTGCCAGCAGTTTCTCAGGGACTAGCGGGGGAAAGACCCAGTACTTC
cdr3_aa: CASSFSGTSGGKTQYF

clone_size: NA
d_call: NA
v_call: TRBV28
j_call: TRBJ1-3
cdr3_nt: TGTGCCAGCAGTTTCATGGGAAACACCATATATTTT
cdr3_aa: CASSFMGNTIYF

clone_size: NA
d_call: TRBD1
v_call: TRBV28
j_call: TRBJ2-3
cdr3_nt: TGTGCCAGCAGTTTATTACACGAAGGGGGCGCAACAGATACGCAGTATTTT
cdr3_aa: CASSLLHEGGATDTQYF

clone_size: few
d_call: NA
v_call: TRBV6-2/TRBV6-3
j_call: TRBJ2-7
cdr3_nt: TGTGCCAGCAGTTACGTCGCAGCCTACGAGCAGTACTTC
cdr3_aa: CASSYVAAYEQYF

clone_size: many
d_call: NA
v_call: TRBV6-5
j_call: TRBJ1-2
cdr3_nt: TGTGCCAGCAGTTACTCGATCAATGGGGGCTATGGCTACACCTTC
cdr3_aa: CASSYSINGGYGYTF

clone_size: few
d_call: NA
v_call: TRBV6-1
j_call: TRBJ1-1
cdr3_nt: TGTGCCAGCAGCCCCCCGCGGAGGTATGGAAACACTGAAGCTTTCTTT
cdr3_aa: CASSPPRRYGNTEAFF

clone_size: NA
d_call: NA
v_call: TRBV6-1
j_call: TRBJ2-7
cdr3_nt: TGTGCCAGCAGTGAAGCGGGGGGGCTCTACGAGCAGTACTTC
cdr3_aa: CASSEAGGLYEQYF

clone_size: NA
d_call: NA
v_call: TRBV30
j_call: TRBJ1-4
cdr3_nt: TGTGCCTGTGGTACAGGGCTGACTAATGAAAAACTGTTTTTT
cdr3_aa: CACGTGLTNEKLFF

clone_size: NA
d_call: NA
v_call: TRBV6-1
j_call: TRBJ1-5
cdr3_nt: TGTGCCAGCAGTGATGGAGGGCCTCAGCCCCAGCATTTT
cdr3_aa: CASSDGGPQPQHF

clone_size: few
d_call: TRBD2
v_call: TRBV6-2/TRBV6-3
j_call: TRBJ2-5
cdr3_nt: TGTGCCAGCAGTTTTGGGACTAGCCAAGAGACCCAGTACTTC
cdr3_aa: CASSFGTSQETQYF

clone_size: NA
d_call: NA
v_call: TRBV6-1
j_call: TRBJ1-4
cdr3_nt: TGTGCCAGCAGTGAAGCCACAGTCAGGGAAAAACTGTTTTTT
cdr3_aa: CASSEATVREKLFF

clone_size: few
d_call: NA
v_call: TRBV20-1
j_call: TRBJ2-7
cdr3_nt: TGCAGTGCTGAGGATGGGGTGCCCTATACTTACGAGCAGTACTTC
cdr3_aa: CSAEDGVPYTYEQYF

clone_size: NA
d_call: TRBD1
v_call: TRBV10-3
j_call: TRBJ1-2
cdr3_nt: TGTGCCATCAGTGACCGGGACAGAACCGGGGGTGGCTACACCTTC
cdr3_aa: CAISDRDRTGGGYTF

clone_size: once
d_call: TRBD2
v_call: TRBV5-1
j_call: TRBJ2-7
cdr3_nt: TGCGCCAGCAGCAGTACGGGAGGGCCGTCCTACGAGCAGTACTTC
cdr3_aa: CASSSTGGPSYEQYF

clone_size: NA
d_call: TRBD2
v_call: TRBV5-5
j_call: TRBJ2-2
cdr3_nt: TGTGCCAGCAGCCGCGTAGGGACTACCAACACCGGGGAGCTGTTTTTT
cdr3_aa: CASSRVGTTNTGELFF

clone_size: few
d_call: TRBD1
v_call: TRBV5-6
j_call: TRBJ1-6
cdr3_nt: TGTGCCAGCAGCTCGGGACAGGGAATCGCACCCCTCCACTTT
cdr3_aa: CASSSGQGIAPLHF

clone_size: few
d_call: NA
v_call: TRBV5-1
j_call: TRBJ2-2
cdr3_nt: TGCGCCAGCAGCTTAGGACAGCTTCTAGGGGAGCTGTTTTTT
cdr3_aa: CASSLGQLLGELFF

clone_size: NA
d_call: TRBD1
v_call: TRBV6-1
j_call: TRBJ2-7
cdr3_nt: TGTGCCAGCAGTCCCCTTCCCCGGGACAGGGTCTACGAGCAGTACTTC
cdr3_aa: CASSPLPRDRVYEQYF

clone_size: few
d_call: NA
v_call: TRBV5-1
j_call: TRBJ2-7
cdr3_nt: TGCGCCAGCAGCGACGTCCCCCCATTCGGGCGAGCCTACGAGCAGTACTTC
cdr3_aa: CASSDVPPFGRAYEQYF

clone_size: few
d_call: NA
v_call: TRBV7-8
j_call: TRBJ2-1
cdr3_nt: TGTGCCAGCAGCTTAGCGAGGGGGGCGCATTATGAGCAGTTCTTC
cdr3_aa: CASSLARGAHYEQFF

clone_size: few
d_call: TRBD1
v_call: TRBV6-5
j_call: TRBJ2-7
cdr3_nt: TGTGCCAGCAGTTACTCCGGACCGACAGGGACCTACGAGCAGTACTTC
cdr3_aa: CASSYSGPTGTYEQYF

clone_size: NA
d_call: TRBD1
v_call: TRBV11-2
j_call: TRBJ2-1
cdr3_nt: TGTGCCAGCAGCTACAGGGGGGATAACTCCTACAATGAGCAGTTCTTC
cdr3_aa: CASSYRGDNSYNEQFF

clone_size: few
d_call: NA
v_call: TRBV6-5
j_call: TRBJ1-4
cdr3_nt: TGTGCCAGCAGTTACTCGGGCCACCCTTCGGAAAAACTGTTTTTT
cdr3_aa: CASSYSGHPSEKLFF

clone_size: few
d_call: TRBD1
v_call: TRBV10-3
j_call: TRBJ2-2
cdr3_nt: TGTGCCATCAGCCGGGACAGTGACACCGGGGAGCTGTTTTTT
cdr3_aa: CAISRDSDTGELFF

clone_size: few
d_call: TRBD2
v_call: TRBV2
j_call: TRBJ2-7
cdr3_nt: TGTGCCAGCAGGGGACTAGCGGGGAACTCCTACGAGCAGTACTTC
cdr3_aa: CASRGLAGNSYEQYF

clone_size: few
d_call: NA
v_call: TRBV28
j_call: TRBJ2-7
cdr3_nt: TGTGCCAGCAGTTTATATGTAGCCTACGAGCAGTACTTC
cdr3_aa: CASSLYVAYEQYF

clone_size: NA
d_call: NA
v_call: TRBV7-3
j_call: TRBJ1-1
cdr3_nt: TGTGCCAGCAGCAAGGGACCCGGGACCACTGAAGCTTTCTTT
cdr3_aa: CASSKGPGTTEAFF

clone_size: few
d_call: NA
v_call: TRBV5-1
j_call: TRBJ1-1
cdr3_nt: TGCGCCAGCAGCTACGGGACCTTCGCGAGGGTGAACACTGAAGCTTTCTTT
cdr3_aa: CASSYGTFARVNTEAFF

clone_size: many
d_call: TRBD1
v_call: TRBV29-1
j_call: TRBJ2-7
cdr3_nt: TGCAGCGTTGAACTCGGGACAGTGAATTCCTACGAGCAGTACTTC
cdr3_aa: CSVELGTVNSYEQYF

clone_size: NA
d_call: NA
v_call: TRBV12-3/TRBV12-4
j_call: TRBJ2-1
cdr3_nt: TGTGCCAGCAGTTTTAGGACTAGGGGGCTGGATGAGCAGTTCTTC
cdr3_aa: CASSFRTRGLDEQFF

clone_size: NA
d_call: NA
v_call: TRBV29-1
j_call: TRBJ1-1
cdr3_nt: TGCAGCGGAAAGGGACAATTGAACACTGAAGCTTTCTTT
cdr3_aa: CSGKGQLNTEAFF

clone_size: few
d_call: NA
v_call: TRBV3-1
j_call: TRBJ2-7
cdr3_nt: TGTGCCAGCAGCCAAGTACCGGGGAGGCACGAGCAGTACTTC
cdr3_aa: CASSQVPGRHEQYF

clone_size: many
d_call: NA
v_call: TRBV20-1
j_call: TRBJ2-7
cdr3_nt: TGCAGTGCTAGAGATGTCCAGTCATTCTCCTACGAGCAGTACTTC
cdr3_aa: CSARDVQSFSYEQYF

clone_size: NA
d_call: TRBD1
v_call: TRBV2
j_call: TRBJ2-1
cdr3_nt: TGTGCCAGCAACTCGAGGGGGACAGGGAGGAAACACAATGCGGAGCAGTTCTTC
cdr3_aa: CASNSRGTGRKHNAEQFF

clone_size: many
d_call: NA
v_call: TRBV28
j_call: TRBJ2-2
cdr3_nt: TGTGCCAGCCGGGACGGGAACACCGGGGAGCTGTTTTTT
cdr3_aa: CASRDGNTGELFF

clone_size: NA
d_call: TRBD2
v_call: TRBV18
j_call: TRBJ2-7
cdr3_nt: TGTGCCAGCTCACCACTAGCGGGGTGGAACGAGCAGTACTTC
cdr3_aa: CASSPLAGWNEQYF

clone_size: NA
d_call: TRBD2
v_call: TRBV20-1
j_call: TRBJ2-5
cdr3_nt: TGCAGTGCCCTGGGGGCTAGCGGGAACAAAAGGGAGACCCAGTACTTC
cdr3_aa: CSALGASGNKRETQYF

clone_size: few
d_call: NA
v_call: TRBV30
j_call: TRBJ2-3
cdr3_nt: TGTGCCTGGAGTGTACGGTTTCCTGATACGCAGTATTTT
cdr3_aa: CAWSVRFPDTQYF

clone_size: many
d_call: NA
v_call: TRBV11-1
j_call: TRBJ2-1
cdr3_nt: TGTGCCAGCAGCTTAACTAGGGATGAGCAGTTCTTC
cdr3_aa: CASSLTRDEQFF

clone_size: NA
d_call: TRBD2
v_call: TRBV9
j_call: TRBJ2-5
cdr3_nt: TGTGCCAGCAGCACGGGACTATTTAACCAAGAGACCCAGTACTTC
cdr3_aa: CASSTGLFNQETQYF

clone_size: NA
d_call: NA
v_call: TRBV29-1
j_call: TRBJ2-2
cdr3_nt: TGCAGCGCTGCACAACAGGGGAACACCGGGGAGCTGTTTTTT
cdr3_aa: CSAAQQGNTGELFF

clone_size: few
d_call: NA
v_call: TRBV20-1
j_call: TRBJ2-6
cdr3_nt: TGCAGTGCCCCACCCTTTCGGGCCCGGATGGGGGCCAACGTCCTGACTTTC
cdr3_aa: CSAPPFRARMGANVLTF

clone_size: few
d_call: NA
v_call: TRBV4-2
j_call: TRBJ2-7
cdr3_nt: TGTGCCAGCAGCCAAAGCAACAGGCTATACTACGAGCAGTACTTC
cdr3_aa: CASSQSNRLYYEQYF

clone_size: few
d_call: TRBD1
v_call: TRBV6-1
j_call: TRBJ1-2
cdr3_nt: TGTGCCAGCGACCCCGGGACAGGGGCCTCCTATGGCTACACCTTC
cdr3_aa: CASDPGTGASYGYTF

clone_size: few
d_call: TRBD2
v_call: TRBV6-5
j_call: TRBJ2-3
cdr3_nt: TGTGCCAGCAGTTACAGCGCGGGAGTTTCAGATACGCAGTATTTT
cdr3_aa: CASSYSAGVSDTQYF

clone_size: NA
d_call: NA
v_call: TRBV12-3/TRBV12-4
j_call: TRBJ1-1
cdr3_nt: TGTGCCAGCAGCCGACTGGGTGTAAACACTGAAGCTTTCTTT
cdr3_aa: CASSRLGVNTEAFF

clone_size: many
d_call: TRBD2
v_call: TRBV5-1
j_call: TRBJ2-1
cdr3_nt: TGCGCCAGCAGCAGAACTAGCGTGAGCTCCTACAATGAGCAGTTCTTC
cdr3_aa: CASSRTSVSSYNEQFF

clone_size: few
d_call: TRBD1
v_call: TRBV29-1
j_call: TRBJ1-1
cdr3_nt: TGCAGCGGAGCAGGGGGAATGAACACTGAAGCTTTCTTT
cdr3_aa: CSGAGGMNTEAFF

clone_size: few
d_call: NA
v_call: TRBV11-2
j_call: TRBJ2-7
cdr3_nt: TGTGCCAGCAGCTCCCTAGGGGGGTTCGGGTTCTACGAGCAGTACTTC
cdr3_aa: CASSSLGGFGFYEQYF

clone_size: few
d_call: NA
v_call: TRBV12-3/TRBV12-4
j_call: TRBJ1-1
cdr3_nt: TGTGCCAGCAGTTTAGGTAATTCTGAAGCTTTCTTT
cdr3_aa: CASSLGNSEAFF

clone_size: many
d_call: NA
v_call: TRBV5-1
j_call: TRBJ1-2
cdr3_nt: TGCGCCAGCAGCTTCCAACCGGGCTGGGTTGATGGCTACACCTTC
cdr3_aa: CASSFQPGWVDGYTF

clone_size: few
d_call: NA
v_call: TRBV20-1
j_call: TRBJ2-7
cdr3_nt: TGCAGTGCTAGAGATTGGAGTAGCGGAACCTTCAACTACGAGCAGTACTTC
cdr3_aa: CSARDWSSGTFNYEQYF

clone_size: few
d_call: NA
v_call: TRBV12-3/TRBV12-4
j_call: TRBJ1-5
cdr3_nt: TGTGCCAGCAGTAAAATTTCTACAGGCAATCAGCCCCAGCATTTT
cdr3_aa: CASSKISTGNQPQHF

clone_size: few
d_call: NA
v_call: TRBV10-3
j_call: TRBJ2-1
cdr3_nt: TGTGCCATCAGTGAGCGCAGAACGGACAATGAGCAGTTCTTC
cdr3_aa: CAISERRTDNEQFF

clone_size: few
d_call: NA
v_call: TRBV6-6
j_call: TRBJ1-2
cdr3_nt: TGTGCCGGGAGTCCCCAGGGAGGCTATGGCTACACCTTC
cdr3_aa: CAGSPQGGYGYTF

clone_size: few
d_call: NA
v_call: TRBV6-6
j_call: TRBJ2-1
cdr3_nt: TGTGCCAGCAGGGGGGCCCATGAGCAGTTCTTC
cdr3_aa: CASRGAHEQFF